This T cell receptor (beta chain) was recovered during a study of vaccination effects on CD4 cells after COVID-19. On the study more broadly: Post-vaccine specimens were collected at a median of 72 days following the second dose.

CD4+ T cells specific for antigen were expanded with viral peptide pools by the ViraFEST assay before sequencing. Around day 10 of culture, CD4+ T cells were separated out. Participants completed two doses of the BNT162b2 or mRNA-1273 vaccine. Supplemented with approximately 10 IU/ml IL-2 and 9.5 to 10 ug/ml peptides, about 2 million PBMC per well were kept in culture. Clones were read by immunoSEQ multiplex PCR, and TCRdb kept only the in-frame ones, dropping some. Here the sample spans about 59,000 clones, about 78% being singletons. Per germline, CDR1 GTSNPN and CDR2 SVGIG (reference sequence). This CDR3 is built from 13 residues. V shed 1 base and J shed 5 bases, with 11 bases lying between them. Of note for this clone: Antigen specificity is unknown.

Sequenced material: CD4+ T cells from PBMCs cultured with HCoV-OC43 spike peptides, taken after COVID-19 vaccination. Subset denoted: HCoV-OC43 spike overlapping peptide pool stimulation. V is TRBV30 and J is TRBJ1-1; unclear D gene. This receptor was identified in a human donor who received a COVID-19 vaccine. Here the CDR3 reads CAWSEGLRTEAFF. The CDR3 nucleotides read TGTGCCTGGAGTGAAGGGTTGAGAACTGAAGCTTTCTTT.